This T cell receptor (beta chain) was obtained from a study of OX40 agonist ivuxolimab in advanced cancers. The study's findings and limits: Clonal expansion among partial responders at 0.1-3.0 mg/kg ranked near the lowest. The study did not work out the antigen specificity of the expanded peripheral T cells.

V lost 2 bases to trimming and J lost 4 bases, with 20 bases between them. The CDR3 is 17 residues long. Germline V lookup: CDR1 MGHRA, CDR2 YSYEKL. Notes on this clone: Antigen specificity is unknown.

Some clones are missing from TCRdb's copy, which holds only in-frame ones; the method was immunoSEQ multiplex PCR. Among roughly 41,000 clones listed, about 88% were seen once. This sequence was found in an adult with an advanced solid tumor such as melanoma, head and neck, liver or kidney cancer. Sequences were derived from CD4+ or CD8+ T cells sorted from blood, sampled in a trial of the OX40 agonist ivuxolimab. The gene calls are TRBV4-1 and TRBJ2-5; the D call may be TRBD1 or TRBD2 (7 bases each). This CDR3 reads CASSQPLAAGGPETQYF. DNA of the CDR3: TGCGCCAGCAGCCAACCCCTAGCGGCAGGGGGGCCAGAGACCCAGTACTTC.